The 28 T cell receptor beta chains given below trace back to one sample, sequenced in a study of blood T cell repertoires in COVID-19. Clones were sequenced by immunoSEQ multiplex PCR, and TCRdb holds only the in-frame ones, with some missing. The data contain a few hundred thousand clones, 85% to 90% of them singletons. The sequencing sample was made of peripheral blood. These receptors originate from a young man with acute or convalescent COVID-19.

V and J are TRBV9 and TRBJ1-4, with TRBD1 as a possible D gene (5 bases). The CDR3 sequence is 15 residues long. Germline assignment: CDR1 SGDLS and CDR2 YYNGEE. The V gene lost 4 bases and the J gene lost 8 bases, with 18 bases spanning the gap. The CDR3 DNA is TGTGCCAGCAGCCCAACGGGGGGAGATGGGGAAAAACTGTTTTTT. This sequence encodes CASSPTGGDGEKLFF.

The V gene is TRBV4-1, the J gene TRBJ2-3, with 8 bases that match TRBD2. V was clipped by 0 bases and J by 1 base; unmatched bases: 6. This CDR3 contains 17 residues. The V gene's germline CDR1 is MGHRA and CDR2 YSYEKL. This CDR3 is CASSQDYPGGGTDTQYF. The CDR3 nucleotides read TGCGCCAGCAGCCAAGATTACCCGGGGGGGGGCACAGATACGCAGTATTTT.

The J gene is TRBJ2-4, the V gene TRBV15, with D possibly TRBD1 on 6 matching bases. Germline loops: CDR1 LNHNV, CDR2 YYDKDF (reference sequence). V was pared by 4 bases and J by 5 bases, with 15 bases between. This CDR3 is built from 15 residues. CDR3 loop: CATSTLGAGQNIQYF. The CDR3 DNA sequence: TGTGCCACCAGCACGCTGGGGGCAGGTCAAAACATTCAGTACTTC.

The rearrangement links TRBV7-8 to TRBJ1-2, with 9 bases matching TRBD1. Trimming at V came to 2 bases and at J to 4 bases, leaving 14 bases not matched to a gene. This CDR3 contains 18 residues. Per germline, CDR1 SGHVS and CDR2 FQNEAQ. The CDR3 spells CASSLPRWRDRERYGYTF. CDR3 DNA: TGTGCCAGCAGCTTACCCCGTTGGAGGGACAGGGAGCGCTATGGCTACACCTTC.

This sequence joins TRBV29-1 and TRBJ2-5, with unresolved D. Germline V gene sequence: CDR1 SQVTM, CDR2 ANQGSEA. V dropped 4 bases and J dropped 5 bases, with 5 bases sitting between them. The CDR3 covers 10 residues. The CDR3 reads CSVGPETQYF. The CDR3 region has the DNA TGCAGCGTTGGGCCCGAGACCCAGTACTTC.

The chain combines TRBV4-1 with TRBJ1-6, with D maybe TRBD1 (5 bases). Per the germline V gene, CDR1 is MGHRA and CDR2 is YSYEKL. Trimming removed 1 base at V and 8 bases at J, with 6 bases between. CDR3 length: 13 amino acids. CDR3 in amino acids: CASSQGGDSPLHF. In nucleotides, the CDR3 is TGCGCCAGCAGCCAAGGGGGGGATTCACCCCTCCACTTT.

The DNA of the CDR3 is TGTGCCAGCAGTGCGGTTTGGTCGCCCTACGAGCAGTACTTC. This sequence encodes CASSAVWSPYEQYF. The chain recombines TRBV27 with TRBJ2-7; D call uncertain. Germline loops: CDR1 MNHEY, CDR2 SMNVEV (reference sequence). The CDR3 runs 14 residues. V was shortened by 5 bases and J by 2 bases, with 13 bases between the two germline ends.

This chain joins TRBV28 and TRBJ1-2, with D possibly being TRBD1 (5 bases). CDR1 and CDR2 from the germline V gene are MDHEN and SYDVKM. Trimming cost V 2 bases and J 3 bases, with 19 bases left between them. This CDR3 is 17 amino acids long. The CDR3 region is CASSLKGGGSSHYGYTF. The DNA for the CDR3 is TGTGCCAGCAGTTTAAAGGGCGGGGGGTCCTCGCACTATGGCTACACCTTC.

The chain uses TRBV19 and TRBJ1-6, with unresolved D. There are 13 residues in the CDR3. The germline gives CDR1 LNHDA, CDR2 SQIVND (reference sequence). V was cut by 8 bases and J by 9 bases, with 14 bases left in between. CDR3 amino acids: CASAAGVVSPLHF. CDR3 bases: TGTGCCAGTGCCGCAGGTGTTGTTTCACCCCTCCACTTT.

The chain uses TRBV11-3 and TRBJ2-1; 7 positions agree with TRBD2. V dropped 6 bases and J dropped 8; count of bases not matched to a gene: 1. The CDR3 spans 11 residues. Germline V lookup: CDR1 SGHNT, CDR2 YENEEA. The CDR3 protein is CASSRGDEQFF. The CDR3 bases are TGTGCCAGCAGTCGGGGGGATGAGCAGTTCTTC.

This clone showed up just once. This chain links TRBV3-1 (or the pseudogene TRBV3-2) with TRBJ2-7; no definite D call. This CDR3 has 12 residues. The V gene lost 1 base and the J gene lost 4 bases, with 5 bases spanning the gap. The germline gives CDR1 LGHDT, CDR2 YNNKEL (reference sequence). The CDR3 DNA reads as TGTGCCAGCAGCCAAGTAATGTACGAGCAGTACTTC. As protein: CASSQVMYEQYF.

This chain joins TRBV28 and TRBJ1-5; the D gene is possibly TRBD1 (5 bases). This CDR3 has 15 amino acids. Looked up from germline, CDR1 is MDHEN and CDR2 is SYDVKM. Trimming pared 11 bases from V and 0 bases from J, leaving 17 bases between. The CDR3 sequence: CAGGGEYYSNQPQHF. The CDR3 DNA is TGTGCCGGCGGAGGGGAATACTATAGCAATCAGCCCCAGCATTTT.

This clone has a single count. The J gene is TRBJ2-1, the V gene TRBV19, with D possibly being TRBD2 (5 bases). CDR3 length: 14 amino acids. V gave up 10 bases and J gave up 4 bases, with 17 bases separating them. Looked up from germline, CDR1 is LNHDA and CDR2 is SQIVND (reference sequence). The CDR3 nucleotides are TGTGCCACAAAGGGAGAGACTGCTTACAATGAGCAGTTCTTC. The encoded protein is CATKGETAYNEQFF.

This clone was observed once. This chain connects TRBV29-1 to TRBJ2-5; 7 bases agree with TRBD1. The V gene end was trimmed by 8 bases and the J gene end by 3 bases; junction bases not matched to a gene: 6. The CDR3 has 12 amino acids. Germline V gene data show CDR1 as SQVTM and CDR2 as ANQGSEA. CDR3 DNA: TGCAGCTCCGTAGGACAGGAAGAGACCCAGTACTTC. Its protein is CSSVGQEETQYF.

The rearrangement links TRBV19 to TRBJ1-2; 7 bases match TRBD1. Germline-derived CDR1 and CDR2 are LNHDA and SQIVND (reference sequence). V gave up 5 bases and J gave up 4 bases; unmatched junction bases: 4. The CDR3 length is 13 residues. CDR3 DNA: TGTGCCAGTAGTTTCAGGGACAGCTATGGCTACACCTTC. Its protein is CASSFRDSYGYTF.

The chain employs TRBV6-6 and TRBJ1-1; D gene uncertain. The CDR3 spans 11 residues. Germline values: CDR1 MNHNY, CDR2 SVGAGI (reference sequence). Trimming cost V 7 bases and J 4 bases, with 7 bases left between them. The CDR3 loop is CASTVATEAFF. As DNA, the CDR3 is TGTGCCAGCACGGTCGCCACTGAAGCTTTCTTT.

CDR3 nucleotide sequence: TGTGCCATCAGTGACCCGGACAGGGGACTGCGTGACGGAAACACCATATATTTT. Translated, it gives CAISDPDRGLRDGNTIYF. J is TRBJ1-3 and V is TRBV10-3; 9 nucleotides line up with TRBD1. V shed 3 bases, J shed 4 bases, and the junction held 13 bases outside the gene matches. Germline assignment: CDR1 ENHRY and CDR2 SYGVKD. This CDR3 contains 18 residues.

This sequence joins TRBV9 and TRBJ2-1; the match to TRBD1 covers 7 bases. Germline V gives CDR1 SGDLS, CDR2 YYNGEE. Unmatched junction bases numbered 3, after V lost 0 bases and J lost 0 bases. The CDR3 covers 16 residues. The CDR3 protein is CASSVGGQISYNEQFF. CDR3 sequence (DNA): TGTGCCAGCAGCGTAGGGGGACAGATCTCCTACAATGAGCAGTTCTTC.

This sequence joins TRBV28 and TRBJ2-4; possibly TRBD1 for D (6 bases). The CDR3 extends over 16 amino acids. Germline loops: CDR1 MDHEN, CDR2 SYDVKM. Trimming shortened V by 5 bases and J by 1 base, and 15 bases separated the two germline ends. In DNA, the CDR3 is TGTGCCAGCAGTCTTCTTACAGGGCGGGCCAAAAACATTCAGTACTTC. It translates to CASSLLTGRAKNIQYF.

The chain uses TRBV15 and TRBJ1-5; maybe TRBD1 (6 bases). The CDR3 runs 15 residues. The V end was cut by 0 bases, the J end by 3 bases, with 9 bases between. Germline CDR1 and CDR2: LNHNV and YYDKDF (reference sequence). CDR3 protein: CATSRDRGANQPQHF. As DNA, the CDR3 is TGTGCCACCAGCAGAGATCGGGGGGCCAATCAGCCCCAGCATTTT.

This chain links TRBV18 with TRBJ1-1; D perhaps matches TRBD1 (5 bases). The V end lost 6 bases, the J end lost 5 bases, and 22 bases lay between the germline ends. The germline V gene encodes CDR1 KGHSH and CDR2 LQKENI. This CDR3 has 16 amino acids. CDR3 loop: CASSPGRLGGGTEAFF. In DNA form, the CDR3 reads TGTGCCAGCTCTCCGGGGCGGCTTGGGGGAGGAACTGAAGCTTTCTTT.

This clone was detected once. The gene calls are TRBV6-1 and TRBJ1-6, with D maybe TRBD1 (5 bases). The germline CDR1 and CDR2 sequences are MNHNS and SASEGT. V was clipped by 0 bases and J by 14 bases, with 11 bases between them. The CDR3 is 13 residues long. Written as DNA, the CDR3 is TGTGCCAGCAGTGAAGCAGCAGGGACTTCCCTCCACTTT. Amino acids: CASSEAAGTSLHF.

The V gene is TRBV28, the J gene TRBJ1-1, with D tentatively TRBD1 (5 bases). Trimming pared 9 bases from V and 0 bases from J, leaving 11 bases between. Germline CDR1 reads MDHEN; CDR2 reads SYDVKM. CDR3 length equals 13 residues. The CDR3 DNA follows: TGTGCCAGTCAAGGACATTTGAACACTGAAGCTTTCTTT. Translating it yields CASQGHLNTEAFF.

This clone occurred once. This rearrangement joins TRBV6-5 to TRBJ1-4; D remains unclear. Germline lookup yields CDR1 MNHEY and CDR2 SVGAGI. This CDR3 is 14 amino acids long. The germline V and J ends were trimmed by 6 bases and 8 bases, with 16 bases remaining between them. CDR3 nucleotide sequence: TGTGCCAGCAGAAAAGATTTACTGGAGGAAAAACTGTTTTTT. This encodes CASRKDLLEEKLFF.

V is TRBV4-1 and J is TRBJ2-7; perhaps TRBD2 as D (6 bases). The CDR3 extends over 16 amino acids. The germline CDR1 and CDR2 sequences are MGHRA and YSYEKL. V gave up 4 bases and J gave up 0 bases, with 16 bases separating them. CDR3 in amino acids: CASSLITSQDSYEQYF. As DNA, the CDR3 is TGCGCCAGCAGCCTAATAACTAGCCAAGACTCCTACGAGCAGTACTTC.

V gene TRBV5-1 combines with J gene TRBJ1-1; D is ambiguous. The CDR3 is 15 residues long. Trimming took 0 bases from V and 4 from J, leaving 13 bases between them. CDR1 is SGHRS and CDR2 is YFSETQ in the germline V gene. The CDR3 loop is CASSLGSEIPTEAFF. CDR3 DNA: TGCGCCAGCAGCTTGGGGAGTGAGATTCCCACTGAAGCTTTCTTT.

The V call is TRBV5-6, the J call TRBJ2-7, with 10 bases fitting TRBD1. V was clipped by 4 bases and J by 3 bases; unmatched bases: 4. Germline-derived CDR1 and CDR2 are SGHDT and YYEEEE. The CDR3 has 14 residues. DNA of the CDR3: TGTGCCAGCAGCCCGACAGGGGGCAACTACGAGCAGTACTTC. This translates into CASSPTGGNYEQYF. The entire variable domain, with the rest obtained from reference TRBV5-6 and TRBJ2-7, is as follows: DAGVTQSPTHLIKTRGQQVTLRCSPKSGHDTVSWYQQALGQGPQFIFQYYEEEERQRGNFPDRFSGHQFPNYSSELNVNALLLGDSALYLCASSPTGGNYEQYFGPGTRLTVT.

The chain employs TRBV30 and TRBJ1-4; tentatively, D is TRBD1 (6 bases). V lost 2 bases and J 5 bases, leaving 12 bases between the germline ends. This CDR3 spans 14 amino acids. Germline V CDR1 and CDR2: GTSNPN, SVGIG (reference sequence). CDR3 in DNA: TGTGCCTGGAGTCCGGGACATCCGAATGAAAAACTGTTTTTT. The encoded protein is CAWSPGHPNEKLFF.